This T cell receptor (beta chain) was observed in a study of T-cell reconstitution after alpha-beta-depleted transplantation in children. This CDR3 has 15 amino acids. Deletions cut 0 bases from V and 2 bases from J, with 11 bases between. CDR1 is LGHNA, CDR2 YSLEER, per germline. Preparation of the TCRbeta library used unique molecular identifiers. Using its own MiXCR run on the PCR reads, TCRdb lists one record per CDR3 protein. The sample shows about half a million distinct CDR3 sequences, roughly an eighth of them seen only once. There are many counts of this clonotype. Sequenced material: PBMCs from the stem cell graft donor, taken from the stem cell graft. The TCR was taken from a human donor who donated a stem cell graft to a child with combined immunodeficiency. The V call is TRBV4-3, the J call TRBJ2-7; maybe TRBD2 (5 bases). This chain's CDR3 is CASSQDRGPTYEQYF. CDR3 sequence (DNA): TGCGCCAGCAGCCAAGATCGCGGGCCCACCTACGAGCAGTACTTC.